This is a list of T cell receptor beta chains from one sample in a study of radiotherapy plus CTLA-4 blockade in lung cancer. Some clones are missing from TCRdb's copy, which holds only in-frame ones; the method was immunoSEQ multiplex PCR. The table lists 81,000 or so clones, about four fifths of them singletons. The specimen comprised peripheral blood, sampled from a patient treated with radiotherapy plus ipilimumab. The source of these receptors is a human donor with non-small cell lung cancer that progressed on radiotherapy plus ipilimumab. CDR3s include the opening cysteine and the closing phenylalanine or tryptophan. D genes are given only for firm matches. Size tells how often a clone was seen (once, few, many) or the class of an expanded clone, and some rows leave it out.

d_gene: NA; v_gene: TRBV29-1; j_gene: TRBJ1-2; abundance: few; CDR3aa: CSVVSPLGGAEGYTF; CDR3nt: TGCAGCGTTGTATCTCCATTAGGTGGGGCGGAGGGCTACACCTTC
d_gene: TRBD2; v_gene: TRBV10-3; j_gene: TRBJ2-3; abundance: NA; CDR3aa: CAISEAFTSGGSTDTQYF; CDR3nt: TGTGCCATCAGTGAAGCCTTCACTAGCGGGGGAAGCACAGATACGCAGTATTTT
d_gene: NA; v_gene: TRBV7-2; j_gene: TRBJ1-2; abundance: NA; CDR3aa: CASSLVGTGYTF; CDR3nt: TGTGCCAGCAGCTTAGTTGGCACTGGCTACACCTTC
d_gene: NA; v_gene: TRBV7-9; j_gene: TRBJ2-3; abundance: NA; CDR3aa: CASEQAGFADTQYF; CDR3nt: TGTGCCAGCGAACAGGCGGGTTTTGCAGATACGCAGTATTTT
d_gene: TRBD1; v_gene: TRBV11-1; j_gene: TRBJ1-1; abundance: NA; CDR3aa: CASSLDRGESEAFF; CDR3nt: TGTGCCAGCAGCTTAGACAGGGGAGAGTCTGAAGCTTTCTTT
d_gene: NA; v_gene: TRBV6-1; j_gene: TRBJ2-7; abundance: NA; CDR3aa: CASVEGGLIYEQYF; CDR3nt: TGTGCCAGCGTTGAAGGGGGGTTGATATACGAGCAGTACTTC
d_gene: NA; v_gene: TRBV7-9; j_gene: TRBJ2-7; abundance: NA; CDR3aa: CASSFPQTVSEQYF; CDR3nt: TGTGCCAGCAGCTTTCCTCAAACAGTCAGCGAGCAGTACTTC
d_gene: TRBD2; v_gene: TRBV5-1; j_gene: TRBJ2-3; abundance: NA; CDR3aa: CATRRRGGTDTQYF; CDR3nt: TGCGCCACCCGAAGGCGGGGGGGCACAGATACGCAGTATTTT
d_gene: TRBD2; v_gene: TRBV19; j_gene: TRBJ2-7; abundance: NA; CDR3aa: CASRTSGTSYEQYF; CDR3nt: TGTGCCAGTAGAACTAGCGGGACTTCCTACGAGCAGTACTTC
d_gene: TRBD1; v_gene: TRBV12-5; j_gene: TRBJ1-4; abundance: once; CDR3aa: CASGLTLTGGYEKLFF; CDR3nt: TGTGCTAGTGGTCTGACCTTGACAGGGGGATATGAAAAACTGTTTTTT
d_gene: NA; v_gene: TRBV7-8; j_gene: TRBJ2-6; abundance: NA; CDR3aa: CASSLVGTRANVLTF; CDR3nt: TGTGCCAGCAGCTTAGTAGGTACTAGGGCCAACGTCCTGACTTTC
d_gene: TRBD1; v_gene: TRBV5-6; j_gene: TRBJ2-6; abundance: NA; CDR3aa: CASSLLQGTGANVLTF; CDR3nt: TGTGCCAGCAGCTTGCTACAGGGGACAGGGGCCAACGTCCTGACTTTC
d_gene: NA; v_gene: TRBV5-6; j_gene: TRBJ1-2; abundance: NA; CDR3aa: CASSLGFSDDYGYTF; CDR3nt: TGTGCCAGCAGCTTGGGGTTCTCGGATGACTATGGCTACACCTTC
d_gene: TRBD2; v_gene: TRBV28; j_gene: TRBJ2-5; abundance: NA; CDR3aa: CASSPGLAGGEETQYF; CDR3nt: TGTGCCAGCAGTCCAGGACTAGCGGGGGGGGAAGAGACCCAGTACTTC
d_gene: NA; v_gene: TRBV28; j_gene: TRBJ2-2; abundance: NA; CDR3aa: CASSSPTANTGELFF; CDR3nt: TGTGCCAGCAGTTCCCCGACAGCGAACACCGGGGAGCTGTTTTTT
d_gene: NA; v_gene: TRBV19; j_gene: TRBJ1-1; abundance: NA; CDR3aa: CASSPQSMGGSEAFF; CDR3nt: TGTGCCAGTAGTCCGCAATCAATGGGGGGCTCTGAAGCTTTCTTT
d_gene: TRBD1; v_gene: TRBV7-9; j_gene: TRBJ1-6; abundance: NA; CDR3aa: CASSLGTGGRNSPLHF; CDR3nt: TGTGCCAGCAGCTTAGGGACAGGGGGAAGAAATTCACCCCTCCACTTT
d_gene: NA; v_gene: TRBV9; j_gene: TRBJ1-1; abundance: few; CDR3aa: CASSGSISTEAFF; CDR3nt: TGTGCCAGCAGCGGCAGTATTAGCACTGAAGCTTTCTTT
d_gene: NA; v_gene: TRBV29-1; j_gene: TRBJ1-2; abundance: NA; CDR3aa: CSAGDRNYGYTF; CDR3nt: TGCAGTGCTGGTGATAGGAACTATGGCTACACCTTC
d_gene: TRBD2; v_gene: TRBV5-4; j_gene: TRBJ2-2; abundance: once; CDR3aa: CASSLGLAGGSNTGELFF; CDR3nt: TGTGCCAGCAGCTTGGGGCTAGCGGGAGGGTCGAACACCGGGGAGCTGTTTTTT
d_gene: TRBD2; v_gene: TRBV5-4; j_gene: TRBJ2-4; abundance: NA; CDR3aa: CASSLVASGGPKQYF; CDR3nt: TGTGCCAGCAGCTTGGTTGCTAGCGGCGGGCCGAAACAGTACTTC
d_gene: NA; v_gene: TRBV30; j_gene: TRBJ2-3; abundance: NA; CDR3aa: CAWSVQGGYATQYF; CDR3nt: TGTGCCTGGAGTGTACAAGGGGGGTACGCTACGCAGTATTTT
d_gene: TRBD1; v_gene: TRBV4-1; j_gene: TRBJ1-1; abundance: NA; CDR3aa: CASSPVAGGAFF; CDR3nt: TGCGCCAGCAGTCCCGTGGCAGGGGGAGCTTTCTTT
d_gene: TRBD2; v_gene: TRBV9; j_gene: TRBJ2-1; abundance: NA; CDR3aa: CASSVGLANEQFF; CDR3nt: TGTGCCAGCAGCGTAGGACTAGCCAATGAGCAGTTCTTC
d_gene: NA; v_gene: TRBV7-9; j_gene: TRBJ1-1; abundance: few; CDR3aa: CASSLTGGLNTEAFF; CDR3nt: TGTGCCAGCAGCTTAACGGGGGGGCTGAACACTGAAGCTTTCTTT